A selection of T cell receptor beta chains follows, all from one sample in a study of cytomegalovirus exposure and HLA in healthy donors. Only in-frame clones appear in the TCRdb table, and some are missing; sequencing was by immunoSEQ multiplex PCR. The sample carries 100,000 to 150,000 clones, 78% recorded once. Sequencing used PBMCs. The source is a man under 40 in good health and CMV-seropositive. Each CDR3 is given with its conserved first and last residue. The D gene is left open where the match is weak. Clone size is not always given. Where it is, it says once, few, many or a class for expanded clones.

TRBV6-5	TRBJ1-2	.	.	TGTGCCAGCAGTTACTCTGGGCAGCATAACTATGGCTACACCTTC	CASSYSGQHNYGYTF
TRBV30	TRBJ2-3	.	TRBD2	TGTGCCTGGAGGACTAGCGGGAGCACAGATACGCAGTATTTT	CAWRTSGSTDTQYF
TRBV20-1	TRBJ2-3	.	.	TGCAGTGCCCCTTTGGTCGGTACGCAGTATTTT	CSAPLVGTQYF
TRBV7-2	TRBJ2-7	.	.	TGTGCCAGCAGCTTAGCGTGGGGGCGGGACGAGCAGTACTTC	CASSLAWGRDEQYF
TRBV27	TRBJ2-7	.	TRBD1	TGTGCCAGCAGTTTTGCCGGGACAGAAAAGCCCTACTTC	CASSFAGTEKPYF
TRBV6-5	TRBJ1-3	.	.	TGTGCCAGCAGCCCGACGTCCGGAGACACCATATATTTT	CASSPTSGDTIYF
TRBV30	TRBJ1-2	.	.	TGTGCCTGGAGTATTACCTGGGACTACGGCTACACCTTC	CAWSITWDYGYTF
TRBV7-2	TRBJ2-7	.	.	TGTGCCAGCAGACTCGACACCTACGAGCAGTACTTC	CASRLDTYEQYF
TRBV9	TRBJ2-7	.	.	TGTGCCAGCAGCAAAGGCTCCGGGGGACCCCTTTCCTACGAGCAGTACTTC	CASSKGSGGPLSYEQYF
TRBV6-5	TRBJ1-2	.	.	TGTGCCAGCAGTCCCGACAGCTATGGCTACACCTTC	CASSPDSYGYTF
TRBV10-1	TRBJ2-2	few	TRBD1	TGCGCCAGCAGCGGGACAGGGGTGACCGGGGAGCTGTTTTTT	CASSGTGVTGELFF
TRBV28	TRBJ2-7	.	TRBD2	TGTGCCAGCAGTTTACCGGCGGGAGGGTCCTACGAGCAGTACTTC	CASSLPAGGSYEQYF
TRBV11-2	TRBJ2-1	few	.	TGTGCCAGCAGCTCCTCAAGTTCGGGTCCGGCTTACAATGAGCAGTTCTTC	CASSSSSSGPAYNEQFF
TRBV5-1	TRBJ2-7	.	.	TGCGCCAGCAGCCCCGGGACATCTTCTTCGGTTTCGGGCTTC	CASSPGTSSSVSGF
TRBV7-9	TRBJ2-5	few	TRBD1	TGTGCCAGCAGCCAGACAGGGAAAGAGACCCAGTACTTC	CASSQTGKETQYF
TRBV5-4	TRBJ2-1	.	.	TGTGCCAGCAGGGATGGGGGCACCAATTCGTTCTTC	CASRDGGTNSFF
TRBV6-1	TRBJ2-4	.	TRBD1	TGTGCCAGCAGTGCCCAACAGGGGGCCAAAAACATTCAGTACTTC	CASSAQQGAKNIQYF
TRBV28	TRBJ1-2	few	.	TGTGCCAGCAGTCCCCCCTCGGGTTATGGCTACACCTTC	CASSPPSGYGYTF
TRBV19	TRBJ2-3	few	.	TGTGCCAGTAGTACAACAGGGTACGATACGCAGTATTTT	CASSTTGYDTQYF
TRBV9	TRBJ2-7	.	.	TGTGCCAGCAGCGTAGGGGCTACAAAGACCTACGAGCAGTACTTC	CASSVGATKTYEQYF
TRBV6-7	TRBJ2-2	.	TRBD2	TGTGCCAGCAGTTACTCCGTAGCAGGGGAGCGGGAGAAGGCCGGGGAGCTGTTTTTT	CASSYSVAGEREKAGELFF
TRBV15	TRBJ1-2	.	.	TGTGCCACCAGCAGAGATCGTGGCAGCGTAAGCGTTCACTATGGCTACACCTTC	CATSRDRGSVSVHYGYTF
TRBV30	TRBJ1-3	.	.	TGTGCCTGGACCCCCGGGGATGGAAACACCATATATTTT	CAWTPGDGNTIYF
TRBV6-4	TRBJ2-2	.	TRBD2	TGTGCCAGCAGACGACTAGCGGGAGAGAACACCGGGGAGCTGTTTTTT	CASRRLAGENTGELFF
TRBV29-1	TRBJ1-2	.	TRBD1	TGCAGCGCTTCAGGGGGCAACTATGGCTACACCTTC	CSASGGNYGYTF
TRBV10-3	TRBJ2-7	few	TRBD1	TGTGCTACAGGGGAGTTTACCTACGAGCAGTACTTC	CATGEFTYEQYF
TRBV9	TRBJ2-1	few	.	TGTGCCAGCAGCGGGGCGGGCAATGAGCAGTTCTTC	CASSGAGNEQFF
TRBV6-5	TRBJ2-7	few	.	TGTGCCAGCAGTTACGGTTGGAGGGACTACGAGCAGTACTTC	CASSYGWRDYEQYF
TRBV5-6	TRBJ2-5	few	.	TGTGCCAGCAGACGGAACCCAGGAATCACCCAAGAGACCCAGTACTTC	CASRRNPGITQETQYF
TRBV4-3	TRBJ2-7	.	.	TGCGCCAGCAGCCAAGATCGCCTACGACTTTACGAGCAGTACTTC	CASSQDRLRLYEQYF
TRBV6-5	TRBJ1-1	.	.	TGTGCCAGCATTCGCCAGGGGAACACTGAAGCTTTCTTT	CASIRQGNTEAFF
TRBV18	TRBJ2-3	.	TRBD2	TGTGCCAGCTCAGAGGCGGGAGGGCCCTCCGATACGCAGTATTTT	CASSEAGGPSDTQYF
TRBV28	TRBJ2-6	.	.	TGTGCCAGCGGGGAGAACTCTGGGGCCAACGTCCTGACTTTC	CASGENSGANVLTF
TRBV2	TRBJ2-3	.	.	TGTGCCAGCAGGGGGAGAGGCGGGATCACAGATACGCAGTATTTT	CASRGRGGITDTQYF
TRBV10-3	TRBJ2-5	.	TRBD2	TGTGCCATCAGTGAGGGACTAGCGCCAGGGGAGACCCAGTACTTC	CAISEGLAPGETQYF
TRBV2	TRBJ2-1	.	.	TGTGCCAGCAGTCAACTCCACTACCGTGAGCAGTTCTTC	CASSQLHYREQFF
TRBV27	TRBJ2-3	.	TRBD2	TGTGCCAGCAATAAAAGGGGACTAGAGGATACGCAGTATTTT	CASNKRGLEDTQYF
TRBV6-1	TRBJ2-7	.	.	TGTGCCAGCAGTGAGGCCGGACAGATCTACGAGCAGTACTTC	CASSEAGQIYEQYF
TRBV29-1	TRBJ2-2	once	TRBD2	TGCAGCTTACGACTAGCTAACACCGGGGAGCTGTTTTTT	CSLRLANTGELFF
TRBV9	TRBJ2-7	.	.	TGTGCCAGCAGCGAAAGAGGGGGGGGCACGAGCTCCTACGAGCAGTACTTC	CASSERGGGTSSYEQYF
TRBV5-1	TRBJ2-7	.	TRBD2	TGCGCCAGCCGTCAAGCCCCTGCTAGCGGACACCACTACGTAGGGCAGTACTTC	CASRQAPASGHHYVGQYF
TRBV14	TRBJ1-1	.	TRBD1	TGTGCCAGCAGCCGAAGAACAGGGGATAGTGCTGAAGCTTTCTTT	CASSRRTGDSAEAFF
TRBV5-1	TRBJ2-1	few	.	TGCGCCAGCGCTTACGTGATCGGGTCCACATACAATGAGCAGTTCTTC	CASAYVIGSTYNEQFF
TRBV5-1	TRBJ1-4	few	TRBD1	TGCGCCAGCAGCTTGGCCCAGGGGGTTGTACAGAATGAAAAACTGTTTTTT	CASSLAQGVVQNEKLFF
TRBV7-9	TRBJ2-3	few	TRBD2	TGTGCCAGCAGCTTACGCGGGAGGGCTGAAGCAGATACGCAGTATTTT	CASSLRGRAEADTQYF
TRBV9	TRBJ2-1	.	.	TGTGCCAGCAGCTCTTGGAGGAATGAGCAGTTCTTC	CASSSWRNEQFF
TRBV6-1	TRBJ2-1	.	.	TGTGCCAGCAGAACCAGGCGAAACTCCTACAATGAGCAGTTCTTC	CASRTRRNSYNEQFF
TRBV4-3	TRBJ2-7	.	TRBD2	TGCGCCAGCAGCCAACACCGGGGGGTCCGCTACGAGCAGTACTTC	CASSQHRGVRYEQYF
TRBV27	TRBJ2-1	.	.	TGTGCCAGCAGTTTAGGAGTACGGAGTGGGCAGTTCTTC	CASSLGVRSGQFF
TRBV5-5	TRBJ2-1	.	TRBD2	TGTGCCAGCAGCTTGACTAGCGGGAGTTGGAATGAGCAGTTCTTC	CASSLTSGSWNEQFF
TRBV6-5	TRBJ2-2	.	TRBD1	TGTGCCAGCAGTCCGCGACAGGGGGTGTTCGGGGAGCTGTTTTTT	CASSPRQGVFGELFF
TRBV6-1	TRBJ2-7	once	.	TGTGCCAGCTTTAACTCCTACGAGCAGTACTTC	CASFNSYEQYF
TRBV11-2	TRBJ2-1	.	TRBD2	TGTGCCAGCAGCATGACTAGCGGGAGGGCTGATGAGCAGTTCTTC	CASSMTSGRADEQFF
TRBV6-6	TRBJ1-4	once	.	TGTGCCAGCAGTTACAGGGGGTGGGAAAAACTGTTTTTT	CASSYRGWEKLFF
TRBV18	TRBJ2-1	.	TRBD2	TGTGCCAGCTCACTTGGGAGGGGCGCGCCCGATGAGCAGTTCTTC	CASSLGRGAPDEQFF
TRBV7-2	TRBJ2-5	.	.	TGTGCCAGCAGCCCCATAGCAGATCGTGCCAGGGTCACCCAGTACTTC	CASSPIADRARVTQYF
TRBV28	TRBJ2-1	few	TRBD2	TGTGCCAGCAGTTCGTCCCTAGCGGGAGGGCCCGGTGAGCAGTTCTTC	CASSSSLAGGPGEQFF
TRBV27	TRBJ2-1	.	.	TGTGCCAGCAGGGGGGGGACATACGAACAGTTCTTC	CASRGGTYEQFF
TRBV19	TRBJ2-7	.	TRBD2	TGTGCCAGTGAACCCTCGGGGGGTCAATCCTACGAGCAGTACTTC	CASEPSGGQSYEQYF
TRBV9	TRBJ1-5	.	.	TGTGCCAGCAGCGTAGGTTCCAGGGCACAGCCCCAGCATTTT	CASSVGSRAQPQHF